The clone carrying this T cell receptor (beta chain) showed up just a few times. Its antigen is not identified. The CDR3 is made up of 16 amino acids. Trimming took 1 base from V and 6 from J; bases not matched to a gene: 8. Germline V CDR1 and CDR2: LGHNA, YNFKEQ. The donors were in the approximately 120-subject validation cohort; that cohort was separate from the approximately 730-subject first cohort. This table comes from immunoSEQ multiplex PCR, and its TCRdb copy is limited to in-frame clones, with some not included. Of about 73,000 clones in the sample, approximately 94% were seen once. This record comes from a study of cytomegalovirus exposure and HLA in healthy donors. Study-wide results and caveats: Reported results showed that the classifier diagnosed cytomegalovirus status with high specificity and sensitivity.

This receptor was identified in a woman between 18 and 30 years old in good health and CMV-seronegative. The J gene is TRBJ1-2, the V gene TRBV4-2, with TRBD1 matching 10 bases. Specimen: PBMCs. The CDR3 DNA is TGTGCCAGCAGCCAAGGATCCCGGGACAGGGGTAATGGCTACACCTTC. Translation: CASSQGSRDRGNGYTF.